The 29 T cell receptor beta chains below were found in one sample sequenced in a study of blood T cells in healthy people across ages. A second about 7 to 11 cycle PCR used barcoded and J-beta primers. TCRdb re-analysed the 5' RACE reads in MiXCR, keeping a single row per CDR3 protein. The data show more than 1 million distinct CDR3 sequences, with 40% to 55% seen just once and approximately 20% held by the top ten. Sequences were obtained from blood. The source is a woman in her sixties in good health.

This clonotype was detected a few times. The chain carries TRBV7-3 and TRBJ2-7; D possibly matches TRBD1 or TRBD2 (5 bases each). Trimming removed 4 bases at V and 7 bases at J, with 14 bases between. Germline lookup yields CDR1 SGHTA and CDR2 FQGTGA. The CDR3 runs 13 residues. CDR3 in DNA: TGTGCCAGCAGCTCCAACCCTGGGGGAGAGCAGTACTTC. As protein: CASSSNPGGEQYF.

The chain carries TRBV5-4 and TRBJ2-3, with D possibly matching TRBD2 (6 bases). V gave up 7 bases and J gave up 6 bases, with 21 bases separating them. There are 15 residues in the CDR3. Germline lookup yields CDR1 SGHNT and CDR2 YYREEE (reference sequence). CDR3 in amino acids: CASAGPGVAGDTQYF. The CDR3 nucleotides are TGTGCCAGCGCGGGCCCGGGGGTTGCCGGGGATACGCAGTATTTT.

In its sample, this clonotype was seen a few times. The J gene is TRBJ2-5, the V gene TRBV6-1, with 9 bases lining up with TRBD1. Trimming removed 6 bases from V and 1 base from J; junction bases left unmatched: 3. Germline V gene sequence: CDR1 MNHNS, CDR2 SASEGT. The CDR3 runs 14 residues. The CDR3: CASREQGAQETQYF. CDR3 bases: TGTGCCAGCAGGGAACAGGGGGCCCAAGAGACCCAGTACTTC.

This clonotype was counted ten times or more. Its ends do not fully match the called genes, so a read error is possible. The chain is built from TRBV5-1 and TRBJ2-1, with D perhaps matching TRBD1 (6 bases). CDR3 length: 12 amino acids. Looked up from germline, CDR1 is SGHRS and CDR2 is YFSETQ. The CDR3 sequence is CASSLQGYEQFF. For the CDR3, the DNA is TGTGCCAGCAGTTTACAGGGATATGAGCAGTTCTTC. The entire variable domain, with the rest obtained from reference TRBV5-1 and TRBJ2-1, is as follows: KAGVTQTPRYLIKTRGQQVTLSCSPISGHRSVSWYQQTPGQGLQFLFEYFSETQRNKGNFPGRFSGRQFSNSRSEMNVSTLELGDSALYLCASSLQGYEQFFGPGTRLTVL.

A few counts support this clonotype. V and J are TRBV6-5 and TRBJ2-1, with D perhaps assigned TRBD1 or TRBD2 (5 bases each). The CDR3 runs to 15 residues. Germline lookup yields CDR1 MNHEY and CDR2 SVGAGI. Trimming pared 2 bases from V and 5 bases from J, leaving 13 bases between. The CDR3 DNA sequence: TGTGCCAGCAGTTACGTTCTCGGGGCTGACAATGAGCAGTTCTTC. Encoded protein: CASSYVLGADNEQFF.

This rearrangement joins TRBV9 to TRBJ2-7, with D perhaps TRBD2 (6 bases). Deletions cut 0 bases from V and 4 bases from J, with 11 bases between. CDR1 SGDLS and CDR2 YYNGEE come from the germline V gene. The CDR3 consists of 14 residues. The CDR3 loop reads CASSVGSGPYEQYF. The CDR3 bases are TGTGCCAGCAGCGTAGGGAGCGGGCCTTACGAGCAGTACTTC. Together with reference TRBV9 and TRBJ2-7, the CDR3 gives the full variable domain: DSGVTQTPKHLITATGQRVTLRCSPRSGDLSVYWYQQSLDQGLQFLIQYYNGEERAKGNILERFSAQQFPDLHSELNLSSLELGDSALYFCASSVGSGPYEQYFGPGTRLTVT.

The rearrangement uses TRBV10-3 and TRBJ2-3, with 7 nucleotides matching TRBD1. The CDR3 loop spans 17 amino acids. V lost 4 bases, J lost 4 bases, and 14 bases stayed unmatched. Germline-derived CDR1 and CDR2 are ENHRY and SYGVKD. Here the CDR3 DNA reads TGTGCCATCAGTGGACTGGGACAGAGGGCTCGGGCAGATACGCAGTATTTT. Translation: CAISGLGQRARADTQYF.

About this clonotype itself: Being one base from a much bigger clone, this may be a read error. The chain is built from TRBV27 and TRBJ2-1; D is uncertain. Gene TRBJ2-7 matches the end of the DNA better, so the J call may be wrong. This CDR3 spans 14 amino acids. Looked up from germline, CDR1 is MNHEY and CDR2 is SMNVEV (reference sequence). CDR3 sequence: CASSPLGSYNEQYF. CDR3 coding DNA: TGTGCCAGCAGCCCGTTGGGTTCCTACAATGAGCAGTACTTC.

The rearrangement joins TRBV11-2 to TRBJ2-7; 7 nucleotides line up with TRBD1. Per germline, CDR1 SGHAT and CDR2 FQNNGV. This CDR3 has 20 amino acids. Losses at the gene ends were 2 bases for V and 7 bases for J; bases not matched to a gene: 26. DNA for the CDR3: TGTGCCAGCAGCTTACAACCCCCGGACAGGATCTATAGCTCCCACAATGAGCAGTACTTC. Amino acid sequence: CASSLQPPDRIYSSHNEQYF.

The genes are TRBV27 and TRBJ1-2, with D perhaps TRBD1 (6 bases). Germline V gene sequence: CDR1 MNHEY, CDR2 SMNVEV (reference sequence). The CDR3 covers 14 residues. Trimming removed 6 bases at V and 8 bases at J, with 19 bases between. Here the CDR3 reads CASSTGGRQFGYTF. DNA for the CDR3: TGTGCCAGCAGCACGGGGGGCAGGCAATTCGGCTACACCTTC.

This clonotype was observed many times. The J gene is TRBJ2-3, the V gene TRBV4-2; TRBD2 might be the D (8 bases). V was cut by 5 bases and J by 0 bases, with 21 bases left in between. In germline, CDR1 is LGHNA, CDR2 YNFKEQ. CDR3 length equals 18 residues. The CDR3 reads CASSEQGTRDTSTDTQYF. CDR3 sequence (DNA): TGTGCCAGCAGCGAACAGGGGACTAGAGATACTAGCACAGATACGCAGTATTTT.

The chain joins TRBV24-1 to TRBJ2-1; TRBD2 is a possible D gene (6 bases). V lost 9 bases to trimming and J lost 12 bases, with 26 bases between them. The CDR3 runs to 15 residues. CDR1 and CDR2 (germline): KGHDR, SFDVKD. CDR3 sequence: CATYSTRRLDVRQFF. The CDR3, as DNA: TGTGCCACCTACTCGACTAGGAGGCTGGATGTGCGGCAGTTCTTC.

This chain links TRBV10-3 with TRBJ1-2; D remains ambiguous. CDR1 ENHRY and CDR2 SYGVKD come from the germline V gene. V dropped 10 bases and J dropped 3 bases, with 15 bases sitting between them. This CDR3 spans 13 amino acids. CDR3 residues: CASAMAEDYGYTF. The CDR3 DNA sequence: TGTGCCAGCGCTATGGCAGAAGACTATGGCTACACCTTC.

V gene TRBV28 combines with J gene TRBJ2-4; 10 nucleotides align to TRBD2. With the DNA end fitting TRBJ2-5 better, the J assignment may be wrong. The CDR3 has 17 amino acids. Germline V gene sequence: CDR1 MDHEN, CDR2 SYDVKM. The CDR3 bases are TGTGCCAGCAGTTTAGGAGTTAGCGGGAGGATGGTAGAGACCCAGTACTTC. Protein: CASSLGVSGRMVETQYF.

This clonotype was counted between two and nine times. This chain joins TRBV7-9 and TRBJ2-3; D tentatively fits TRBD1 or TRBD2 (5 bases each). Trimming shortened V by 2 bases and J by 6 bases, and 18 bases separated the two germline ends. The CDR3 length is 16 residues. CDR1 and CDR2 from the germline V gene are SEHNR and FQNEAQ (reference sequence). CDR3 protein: CASSLPGPQARDTQYF. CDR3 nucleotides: TGTGCCAGCAGCTTACCGGGACCACAGGCGCGCGATACGCAGTATTTT.

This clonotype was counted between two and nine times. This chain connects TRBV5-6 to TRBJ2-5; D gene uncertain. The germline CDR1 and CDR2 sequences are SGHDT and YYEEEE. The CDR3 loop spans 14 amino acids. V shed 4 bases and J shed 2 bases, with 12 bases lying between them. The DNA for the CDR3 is TGTGCCAGCAGCGTGGGCAGCTCACAAGAGACCCAGTACTTC. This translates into CASSVGSSQETQYF.

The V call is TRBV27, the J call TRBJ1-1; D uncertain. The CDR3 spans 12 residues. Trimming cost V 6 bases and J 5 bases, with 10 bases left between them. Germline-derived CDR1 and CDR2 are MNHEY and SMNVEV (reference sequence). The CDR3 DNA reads TGTGCCAGCAGGGAATTTGGGACTGAAGCTTTCTTT. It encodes CASREFGTEAFF.

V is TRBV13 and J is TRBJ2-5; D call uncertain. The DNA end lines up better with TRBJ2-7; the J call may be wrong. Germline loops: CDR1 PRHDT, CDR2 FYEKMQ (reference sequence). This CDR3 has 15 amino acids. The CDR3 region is CASSLRAKRVGEQYF. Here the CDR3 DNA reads TGTGCCAGCAGCCTGCGAGCGAAAAGGGTTGGCGAGCAGTACTTC.

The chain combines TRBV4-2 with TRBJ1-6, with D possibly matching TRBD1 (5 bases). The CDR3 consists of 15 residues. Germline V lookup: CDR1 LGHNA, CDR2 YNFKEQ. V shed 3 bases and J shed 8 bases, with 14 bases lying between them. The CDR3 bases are TGTGCCAGCAGCCAGAATCAGGGCGGCGATTCACCCCTCCACTTT. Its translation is CASSQNQGGDSPLHF.

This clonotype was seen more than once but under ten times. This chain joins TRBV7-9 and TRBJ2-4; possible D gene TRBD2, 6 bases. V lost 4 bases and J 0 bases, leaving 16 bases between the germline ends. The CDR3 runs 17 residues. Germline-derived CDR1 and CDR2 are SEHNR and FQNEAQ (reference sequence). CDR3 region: CASSSYTSRLAKNIQYF. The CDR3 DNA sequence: TGTGCCAGCAGCTCGTACACTAGCAGGCTAGCCAAAAACATTCAGTACTTC. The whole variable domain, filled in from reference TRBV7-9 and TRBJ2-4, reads DTGVSQNPRHKITKRGQNVTFRCDPISEHNRLYWYRQTLGQGPEFLTYFQNEAQLEKSRLLSDRFSAERPKGSFSTLEIQRTEQGDSAMYLCASSSYTSRLAKNIQYFGAGTRLSVL.

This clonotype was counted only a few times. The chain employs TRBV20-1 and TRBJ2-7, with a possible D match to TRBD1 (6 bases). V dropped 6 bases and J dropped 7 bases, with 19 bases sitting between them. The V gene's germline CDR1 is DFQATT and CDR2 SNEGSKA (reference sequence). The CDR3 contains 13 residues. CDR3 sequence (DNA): TGCAGTGCGATTCCAGGGGTTTACAATGAGCAGTACTTC. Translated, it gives CSAIPGVYNEQYF.

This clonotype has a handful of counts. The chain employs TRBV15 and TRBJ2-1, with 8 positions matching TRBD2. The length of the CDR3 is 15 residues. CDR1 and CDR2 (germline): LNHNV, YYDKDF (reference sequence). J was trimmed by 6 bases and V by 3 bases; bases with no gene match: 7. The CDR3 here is CATSSSGTRFNEQFF. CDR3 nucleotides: TGTGCCACCAGCAGTAGCGGGACGAGGTTCAATGAGCAGTTCTTC.

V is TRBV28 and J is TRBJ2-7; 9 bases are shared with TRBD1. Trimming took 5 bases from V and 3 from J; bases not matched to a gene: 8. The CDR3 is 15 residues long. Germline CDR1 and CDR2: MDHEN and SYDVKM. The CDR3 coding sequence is TGTGCCAGCAGTGTGGACAGGGGTGTTGTCTACGAGCAGTACTTC. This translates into CASSVDRGVVYEQYF. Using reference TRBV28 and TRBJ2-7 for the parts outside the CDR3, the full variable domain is DVKVTQSSRYLVKRTGEKVFLECVQDMDHENMFWYRQDPGLGLRLIYFSYDVKMKEKGDIPEGYSVSREKKERFSLILESASTNQTSMYLCASSVDRGVVYEQYFGPGTRLTVT.

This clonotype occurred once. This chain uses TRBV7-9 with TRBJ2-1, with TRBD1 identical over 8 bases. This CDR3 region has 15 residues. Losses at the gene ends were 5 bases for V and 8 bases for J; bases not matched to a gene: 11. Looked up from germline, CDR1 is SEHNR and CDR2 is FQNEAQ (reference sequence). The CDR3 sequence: CASSLQGAGGDEQFF. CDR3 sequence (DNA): TGTGCCAGCAGCCTCCAGGGGGCAGGAGGGGATGAGCAGTTCTTC.

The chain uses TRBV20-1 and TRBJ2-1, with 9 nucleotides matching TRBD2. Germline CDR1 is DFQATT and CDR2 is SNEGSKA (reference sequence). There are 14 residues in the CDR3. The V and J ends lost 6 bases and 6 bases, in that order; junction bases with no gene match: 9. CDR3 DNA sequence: TGCAGTGCCTACGAAAGCGGGAGGTTCAATGAGCAGTTCTTC. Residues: CSAYESGRFNEQFF.

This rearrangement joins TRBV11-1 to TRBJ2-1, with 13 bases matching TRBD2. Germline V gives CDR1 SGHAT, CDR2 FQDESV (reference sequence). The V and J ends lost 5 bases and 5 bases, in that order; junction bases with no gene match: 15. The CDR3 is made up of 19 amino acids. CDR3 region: CASSQGRTSGGVTHNEQFF. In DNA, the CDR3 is TGTGCCAGCAGCCAGGGCCGTACTAGCGGGGGGGTCACACACAATGAGCAGTTCTTC.

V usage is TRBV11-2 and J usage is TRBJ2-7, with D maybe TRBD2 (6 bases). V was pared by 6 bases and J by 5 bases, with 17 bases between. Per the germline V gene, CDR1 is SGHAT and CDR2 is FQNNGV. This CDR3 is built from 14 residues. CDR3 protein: CASSYLSAGDEQYF. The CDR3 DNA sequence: TGTGCCAGCAGTTACCTTTCAGCGGGCGACGAGCAGTACTTC.

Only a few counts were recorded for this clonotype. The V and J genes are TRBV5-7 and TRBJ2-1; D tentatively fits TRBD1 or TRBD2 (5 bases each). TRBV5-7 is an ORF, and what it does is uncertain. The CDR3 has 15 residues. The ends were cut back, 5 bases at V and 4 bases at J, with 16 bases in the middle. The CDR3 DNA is TGTGCCAGCAGGCTGGGACCTAACTTTTACAATGAGCAGTTCTTC. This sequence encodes CASRLGPNFYNEQFF.

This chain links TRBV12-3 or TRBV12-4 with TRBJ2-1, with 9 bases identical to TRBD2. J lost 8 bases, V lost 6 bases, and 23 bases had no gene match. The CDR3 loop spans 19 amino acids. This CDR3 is CASSNTGALIAGVYDEQFF. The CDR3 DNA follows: TGTGCCAGCAGCAATACCGGAGCGCTTATAGCGGGAGTTTACGATGAGCAGTTCTTC.